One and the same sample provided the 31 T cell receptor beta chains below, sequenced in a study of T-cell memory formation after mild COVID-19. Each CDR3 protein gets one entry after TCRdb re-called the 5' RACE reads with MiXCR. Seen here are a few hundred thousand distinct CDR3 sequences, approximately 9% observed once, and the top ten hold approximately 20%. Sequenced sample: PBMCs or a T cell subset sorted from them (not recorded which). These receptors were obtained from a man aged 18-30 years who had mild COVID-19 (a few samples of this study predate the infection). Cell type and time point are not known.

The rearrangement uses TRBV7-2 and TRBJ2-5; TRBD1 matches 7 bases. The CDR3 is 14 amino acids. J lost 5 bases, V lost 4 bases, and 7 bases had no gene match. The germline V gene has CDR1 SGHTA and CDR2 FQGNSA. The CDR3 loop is CASSSGQHAETQYF. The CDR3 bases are TGTGCCAGCAGCTCGGGACAGCACGCGGAGACCCAGTACTTC.

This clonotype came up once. The CDR3 loop reads CASCLTAEAFF. The CDR3 DNA is TGTGCCAGCTGCTTGACGGCTGAAGCTTTCTTT. The J gene is TRBJ1-1, the V gene TRBV2; D is ambiguous. CDR1 is SNHLY, CDR2 FYNNEI, per germline. The CDR3 is made up of 11 amino acids. The V end lost 8 bases, the J end lost 6 bases, and 10 bases lay between the germline ends.

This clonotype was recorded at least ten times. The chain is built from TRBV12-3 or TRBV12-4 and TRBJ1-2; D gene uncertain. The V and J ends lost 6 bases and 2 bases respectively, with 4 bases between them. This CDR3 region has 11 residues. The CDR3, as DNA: TGTGCCAGCAGCCGAAACTATGGCTACACCTTC. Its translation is CASSRNYGYTF.

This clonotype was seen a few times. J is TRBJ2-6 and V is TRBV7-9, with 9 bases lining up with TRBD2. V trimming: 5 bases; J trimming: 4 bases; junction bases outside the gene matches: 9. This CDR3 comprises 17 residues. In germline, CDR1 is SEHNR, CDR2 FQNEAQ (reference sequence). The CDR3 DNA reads TGTGCCAGCAGCCATCGCGGGGGGGCGGAAGGGGCCAACGTCCTGACTTTC. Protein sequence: CASSHRGGAEGANVLTF.

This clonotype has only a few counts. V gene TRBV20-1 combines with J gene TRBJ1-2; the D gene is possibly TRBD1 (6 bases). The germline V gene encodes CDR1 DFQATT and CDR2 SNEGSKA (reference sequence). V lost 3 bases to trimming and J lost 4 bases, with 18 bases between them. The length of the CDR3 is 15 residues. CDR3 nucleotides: TGCAGTGCTAGTCGTCCATCAGGGGCAGTCTATGGCTACACCTTC. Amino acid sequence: CSASRPSGAVYGYTF.

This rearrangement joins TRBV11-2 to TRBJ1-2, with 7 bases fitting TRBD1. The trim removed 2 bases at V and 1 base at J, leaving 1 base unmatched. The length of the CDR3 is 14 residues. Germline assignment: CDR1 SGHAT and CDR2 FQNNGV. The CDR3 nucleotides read TGTGCCAGCAGCTTACAGGGGGTTAACTATGGCTACACCTTC. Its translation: CASSLQGVNYGYTF.

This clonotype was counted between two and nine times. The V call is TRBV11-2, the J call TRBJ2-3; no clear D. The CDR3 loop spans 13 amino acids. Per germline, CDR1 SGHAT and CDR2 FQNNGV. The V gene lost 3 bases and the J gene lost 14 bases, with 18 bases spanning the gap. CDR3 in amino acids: CASSLLGPPPVYF. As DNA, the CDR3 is TGTGCCAGCAGCTTGTTAGGGCCCCCCCCGGTGTATTTT.

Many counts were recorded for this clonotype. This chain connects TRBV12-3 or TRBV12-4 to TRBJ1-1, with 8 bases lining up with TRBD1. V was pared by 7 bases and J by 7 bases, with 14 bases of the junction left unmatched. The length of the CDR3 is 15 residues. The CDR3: CASTRPGQGENEAFF. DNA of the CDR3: TGTGCCAGCACCAGGCCCGGACAGGGTGAAAATGAAGCTTTCTTT.

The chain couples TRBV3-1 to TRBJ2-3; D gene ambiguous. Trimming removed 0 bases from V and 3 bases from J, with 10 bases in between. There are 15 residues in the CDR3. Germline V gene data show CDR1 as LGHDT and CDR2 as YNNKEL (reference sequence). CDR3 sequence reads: CASSQDTSRTDTQYF. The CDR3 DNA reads TGTGCCAGCAGCCAAGACACCAGTAGAACAGATACGCAGTATTTT.

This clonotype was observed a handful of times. CDR3 bases: TGCGCCAGCAGCCACCCACGGGCAGATACGCAGTATTTT. Encoded protein: CASSHPRADTQYF. The chain is built from TRBV4-1 and TRBJ2-3; D is ambiguous. The CDR3 totals 13 residues. Germline lookup yields CDR1 MGHRA and CDR2 YSYEKL. V was clipped by 3 bases and J by 4 bases, with 8 bases between them.

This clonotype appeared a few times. CDR3 protein: CASSQMDSSYTF. Written as DNA, the CDR3 is TGTGCCAGCAGCCAGATGGACAGTAGCTACACCTTC. This chain connects TRBV3-1 to TRBJ1-2; D is possibly TRBD1 (6 bases). Trimming took off 3 bases at V and 9 bases at J, with 11 bases between the two ends. The V gene's germline CDR1 is LGHDT and CDR2 YNNKEL (reference sequence). The CDR3 is 12 amino acids.

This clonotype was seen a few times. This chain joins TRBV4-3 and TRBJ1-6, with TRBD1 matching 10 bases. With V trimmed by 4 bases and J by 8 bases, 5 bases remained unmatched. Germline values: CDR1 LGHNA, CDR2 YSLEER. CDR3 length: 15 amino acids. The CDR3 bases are TGCGCCAGCAGCCCTCGGGACAGGGGCGATTCACCCCTCCACTTT. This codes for CASSPRDRGDSPLHF.

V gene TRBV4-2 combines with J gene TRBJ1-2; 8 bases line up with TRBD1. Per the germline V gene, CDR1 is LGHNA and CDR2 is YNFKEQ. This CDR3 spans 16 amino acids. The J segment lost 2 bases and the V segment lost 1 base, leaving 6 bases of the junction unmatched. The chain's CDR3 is CASSQAGSGGNYGYTF. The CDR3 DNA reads TGTGCCAGCAGCCAAGCGGGGTCAGGGGGCAACTATGGCTACACCTTC.

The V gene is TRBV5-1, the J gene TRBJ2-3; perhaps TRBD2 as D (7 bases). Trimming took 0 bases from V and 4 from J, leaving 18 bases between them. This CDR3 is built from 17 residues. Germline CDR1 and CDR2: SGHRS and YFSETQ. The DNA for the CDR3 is TGCGCCAGCAGCTTGGAGGGGGGGCCTTCCCTCGCAGATACGCAGTATTTT. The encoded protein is CASSLEGGPSLADTQYF.

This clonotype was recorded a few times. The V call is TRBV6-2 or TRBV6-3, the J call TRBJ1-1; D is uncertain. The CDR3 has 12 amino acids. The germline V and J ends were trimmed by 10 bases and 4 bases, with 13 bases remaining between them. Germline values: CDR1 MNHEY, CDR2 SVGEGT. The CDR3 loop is CATSHGITEAFF. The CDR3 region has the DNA TGTGCCACCAGCCACGGGATCACTGAAGCTTTCTTT.

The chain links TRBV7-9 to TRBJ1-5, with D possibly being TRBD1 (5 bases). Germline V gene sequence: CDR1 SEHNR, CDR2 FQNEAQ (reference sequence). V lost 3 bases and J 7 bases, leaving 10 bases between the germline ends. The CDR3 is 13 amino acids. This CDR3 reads CASSFPGGQPQHF. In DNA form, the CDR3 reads TGTGCCAGCAGCTTCCCGGGGGGGCAGCCCCAGCATTTT.

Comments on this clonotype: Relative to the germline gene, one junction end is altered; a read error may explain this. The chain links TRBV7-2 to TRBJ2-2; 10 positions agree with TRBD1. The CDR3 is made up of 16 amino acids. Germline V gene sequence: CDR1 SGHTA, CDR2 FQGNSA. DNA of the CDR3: TGTGCCAGCACCCTCTGGACAGGGGGAGGTACCGGGGAGCTGCTTTTT. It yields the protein CASTLWTGGGTGELLF.

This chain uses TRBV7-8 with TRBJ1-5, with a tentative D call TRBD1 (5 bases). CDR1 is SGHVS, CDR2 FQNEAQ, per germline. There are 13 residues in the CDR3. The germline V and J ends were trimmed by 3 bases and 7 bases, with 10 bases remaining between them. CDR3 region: CASSLTDRQPQHF. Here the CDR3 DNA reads TGTGCCAGCAGCTTGACAGATAGACAGCCCCAGCATTTT.

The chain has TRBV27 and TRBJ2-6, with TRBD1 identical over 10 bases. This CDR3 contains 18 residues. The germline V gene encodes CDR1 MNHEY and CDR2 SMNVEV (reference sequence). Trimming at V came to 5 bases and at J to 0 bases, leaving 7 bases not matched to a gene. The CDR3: CASSPRQGARSGANVLTF. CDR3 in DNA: TGTGCCAGCAGTCCCCGACAGGGGGCCCGCTCTGGGGCCAACGTCCTGACTTTC.

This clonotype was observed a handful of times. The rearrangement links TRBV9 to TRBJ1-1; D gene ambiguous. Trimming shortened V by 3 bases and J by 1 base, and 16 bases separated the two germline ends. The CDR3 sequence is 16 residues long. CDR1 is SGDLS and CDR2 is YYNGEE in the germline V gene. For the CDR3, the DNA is TGTGCCAGCAGCGGACCTCTCCGGCCCCAGAACACTGAAGCTTTCTTT. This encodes CASSGPLRPQNTEAFF.

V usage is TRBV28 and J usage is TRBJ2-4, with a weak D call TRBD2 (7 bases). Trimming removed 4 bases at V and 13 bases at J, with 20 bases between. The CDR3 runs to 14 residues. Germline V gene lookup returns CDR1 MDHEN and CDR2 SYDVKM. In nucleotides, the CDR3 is TGTGCCAGCAGTTCAGGGGCCCAGCGGGGAAGCCAGTACTTC. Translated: CASSSGAQRGSQYF.

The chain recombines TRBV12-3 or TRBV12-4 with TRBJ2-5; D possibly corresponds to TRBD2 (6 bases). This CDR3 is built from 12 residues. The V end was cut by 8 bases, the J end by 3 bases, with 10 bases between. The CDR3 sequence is CASGGTEETQYF. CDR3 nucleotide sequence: TGTGCCAGCGGGGGGACGGAAGAGACCCAGTACTTC.

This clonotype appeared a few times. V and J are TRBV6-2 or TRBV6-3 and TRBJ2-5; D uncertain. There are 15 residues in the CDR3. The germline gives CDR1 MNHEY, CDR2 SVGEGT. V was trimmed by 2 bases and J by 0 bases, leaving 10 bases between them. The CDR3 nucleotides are TGTGCCAGCAGTTACCGGCTACCGTACCAAGAGACCCAGTACTTC. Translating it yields CASSYRLPYQETQYF.

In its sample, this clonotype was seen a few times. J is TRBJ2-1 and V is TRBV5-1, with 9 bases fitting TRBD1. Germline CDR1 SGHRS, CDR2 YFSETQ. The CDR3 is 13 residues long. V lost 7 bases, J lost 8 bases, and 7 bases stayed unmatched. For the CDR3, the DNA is TGCGCCAGCTTTACCGGGACAGGGTATGAGCAGTTCTTC. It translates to CASFTGTGYEQFF.

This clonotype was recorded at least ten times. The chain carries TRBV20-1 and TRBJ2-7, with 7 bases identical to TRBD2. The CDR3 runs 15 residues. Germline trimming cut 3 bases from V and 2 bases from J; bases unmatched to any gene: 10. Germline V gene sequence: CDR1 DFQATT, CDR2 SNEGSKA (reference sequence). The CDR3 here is CSARSVRGTTYEQYF. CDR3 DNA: TGCAGTGCTAGGAGCGTCCGGGGGACTACCTACGAGCAGTACTTC.

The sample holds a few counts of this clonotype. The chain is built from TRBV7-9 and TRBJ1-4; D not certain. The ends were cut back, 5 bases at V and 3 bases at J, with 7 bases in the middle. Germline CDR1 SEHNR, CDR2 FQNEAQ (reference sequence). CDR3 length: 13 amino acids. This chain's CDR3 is CASSNEANEKLFF. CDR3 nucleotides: TGTGCCAGCAGCAACGAAGCTAATGAAAAACTGTTTTTT.

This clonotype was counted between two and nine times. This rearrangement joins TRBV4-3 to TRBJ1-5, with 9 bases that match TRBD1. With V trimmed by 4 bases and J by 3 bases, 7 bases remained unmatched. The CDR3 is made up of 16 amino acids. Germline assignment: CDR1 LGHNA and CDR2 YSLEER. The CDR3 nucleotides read TGCGCCAGCAGCCCAGGACAGGGGAGGAACAATCAGCCCCAGCATTTT. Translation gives CASSPGQGRNNQPQHF.

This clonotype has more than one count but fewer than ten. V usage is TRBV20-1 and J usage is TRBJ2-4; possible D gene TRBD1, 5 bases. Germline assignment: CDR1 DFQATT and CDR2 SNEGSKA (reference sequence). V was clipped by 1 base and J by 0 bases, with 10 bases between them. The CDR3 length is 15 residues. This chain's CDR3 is CSARVMGLAKNIQYF. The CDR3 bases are TGCAGTGCTAGAGTCATGGGGCTAGCCAAAAACATTCAGTACTTC.

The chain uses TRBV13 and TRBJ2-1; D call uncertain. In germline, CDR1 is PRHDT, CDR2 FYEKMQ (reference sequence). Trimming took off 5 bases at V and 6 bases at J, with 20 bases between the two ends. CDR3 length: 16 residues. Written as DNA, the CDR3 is TGTGCCAGCAGCGCGTTATGGACGTCCCCCTCCAATGAGCAGTTCTTC. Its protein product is CASSALWTSPSNEQFF.

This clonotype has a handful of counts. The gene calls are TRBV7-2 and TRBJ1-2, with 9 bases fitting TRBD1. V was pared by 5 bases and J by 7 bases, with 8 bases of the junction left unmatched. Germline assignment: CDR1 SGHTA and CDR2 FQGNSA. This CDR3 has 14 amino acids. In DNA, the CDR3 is TGTGCCAGCAGCCCAGGGACAGGGTTCTTTGGCTACACCTTC. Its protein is CASSPGTGFFGYTF. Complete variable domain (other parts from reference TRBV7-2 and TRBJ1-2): GAGVSQSPSNKVTEKGKDVELRCDPISGHTALYWYRQSLGQGLEFLIYFQGNSAPDKSGLPSDRFSAERTGGSVSTLTIQRTQQEDSAVYLCASSPGTGFFGYTFGSGTRLTVV.

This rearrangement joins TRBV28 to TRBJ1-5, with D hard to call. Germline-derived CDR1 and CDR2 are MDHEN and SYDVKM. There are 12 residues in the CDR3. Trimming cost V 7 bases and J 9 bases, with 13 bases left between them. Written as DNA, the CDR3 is TGTGCCAGCAATCGGAGTGGACGGCCCCAGCATTTT. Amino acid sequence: CASNRSGRPQHF.